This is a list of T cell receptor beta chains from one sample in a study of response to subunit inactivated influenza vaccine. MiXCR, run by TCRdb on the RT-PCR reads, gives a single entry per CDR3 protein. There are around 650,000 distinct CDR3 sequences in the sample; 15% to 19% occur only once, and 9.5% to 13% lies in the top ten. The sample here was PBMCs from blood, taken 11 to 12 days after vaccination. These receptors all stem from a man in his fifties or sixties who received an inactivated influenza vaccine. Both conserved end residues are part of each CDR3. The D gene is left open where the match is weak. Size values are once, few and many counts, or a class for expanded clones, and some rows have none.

CDR3nt: TGTGCCAGCAGCCAAGATATCAGTAGAATGGTGTACGAGCAGTACTTC
CDR3aa: CASSQDISRMVYEQYF
d_gene: NA
j_gene: TRBJ2-7
v_gene: TRBV3-1
abundance: many
len: 16

CDR3nt: TGTGCCAGCTCACCATGGTACAGCTCACAAAGCTCCTACAATGAGCAGTTCTTC
CDR3aa: CASSPWYSSQSSYNEQFF
d_gene: NA
j_gene: TRBJ2-1
v_gene: TRBV18
abundance: NA
len: 18

CDR3nt: TGTGCCAGCAGCTTAGCTTCCGGGACAGCAACTAATGAAAAACTGTTTTTT
CDR3aa: CASSLASGTATNEKLFF
d_gene: TRBD1
j_gene: TRBJ1-4
v_gene: TRBV7-9
abundance: NA
len: 17

CDR3nt: TGTGCCAGCAGTGACGGGGGACAAGAGACCCAGTACTTC
CDR3aa: CASSDGGQETQYF
d_gene: NA
j_gene: TRBJ2-5
v_gene: TRBV2
abundance: NA
len: 13

CDR3nt: TGTGCCAGCAGCTTAGATCTAGGAGCGGAAGCTTTCTTT
CDR3aa: CASSLDLGAEAFF
d_gene: NA
j_gene: TRBJ1-1
v_gene: TRBV11-3
abundance: NA
len: 13

CDR3nt: TGTGCCAGCAGCGTAGGAAGCGGGGGTATGTATGAGCAGTTCTTC
CDR3aa: CASSVGSGGMYEQFF
d_gene: TRBD2
j_gene: TRBJ2-1
v_gene: TRBV9
abundance: many
len: 15

CDR3nt: TGCAGTGCTAGTCTCATCTCCTCCTACAATGAGCAGTTCTTC
CDR3aa: CSASLISSYNEQFF
d_gene: NA
j_gene: TRBJ2-1
v_gene: TRBV20-1
abundance: few
len: 14

CDR3nt: TGTGCCAGCGTAAGGGGCGGGCACACAGATACGCAGTATTTT
CDR3aa: CASVRGGHTDTQYF
d_gene: NA
j_gene: TRBJ2-3
v_gene: TRBV6-2/TRBV6-3
abundance: NA
len: 14

CDR3nt: TGTGCCAGCAGCGACTGGGGTCGTAGCACAGATACGCAGTATTTT
CDR3aa: CASSDWGRSTDTQYF
d_gene: NA
j_gene: TRBJ2-3
v_gene: TRBV5-6
abundance: NA
len: 15

CDR3nt: TGCGCCAGCAGCCAAAGTAGGACTCCCAGAGATACGCAGTATTTT
CDR3aa: CASSQSRTPRDTQYF
d_gene: NA
j_gene: TRBJ2-3
v_gene: TRBV4-3
abundance: NA
len: 15

CDR3nt: TGCGCCAGCAGCCCCGAAAGGGGGTCCTACAATGAGCAGTTCTTC
CDR3aa: CASSPERGSYNEQFF
d_gene: NA
j_gene: TRBJ2-1
v_gene: TRBV5-1
abundance: NA
len: 15

CDR3nt: TGCAGTGCTAGATCCCGGACTAGCGGGAGTGGGTACGAGCAGTACTTC
CDR3aa: CSARSRTSGSGYEQYF
d_gene: TRBD2
j_gene: TRBJ2-7
v_gene: TRBV20-1
abundance: few
len: 16

CDR3nt: TGCAGTGCTAGTGGGGTCCCCAATGAGCAGTTCTTC
CDR3aa: CSASGVPNEQFF
d_gene: NA
j_gene: TRBJ2-1
v_gene: TRBV20-1
abundance: few
len: 12

CDR3nt: TGTGCCAGCAGTTTAATCGGCGGGATCCGCACAGATACGCAGTATTTT
CDR3aa: CASSLIGGIRTDTQYF
d_gene: NA
j_gene: TRBJ2-3
v_gene: TRBV28
abundance: NA
len: 16

CDR3nt: TGTGCCAGCAGATCCCCCTGGAATGCTAATGAAAAACTGTTTTTT
CDR3aa: CASRSPWNANEKLFF
d_gene: NA
j_gene: TRBJ1-4
v_gene: TRBV13
abundance: few
len: 15

CDR3nt: TGCGCCAGCAGCTTGGCCGGGCCGTTCGGAGAGCAGTACTTC
CDR3aa: CASSLAGPFGEQYF
d_gene: NA
j_gene: TRBJ2-7
v_gene: TRBV5-1
abundance: NA
len: 14

CDR3nt: TGTGCCACCAGCCGCCGAGACACTGAAGCTTTCTTT
CDR3aa: CATSRRDTEAFF
d_gene: NA
j_gene: TRBJ1-1
v_gene: TRBV15
abundance: NA
len: 12

CDR3nt: TGTGCCTGGAACGCGCAGGGGGAAAAACTGTTTTTT
CDR3aa: CAWNAQGEKLFF
d_gene: NA
j_gene: TRBJ1-4
v_gene: TRBV30
abundance: few
len: 12

CDR3nt: TGTGCCACCAGCAGAGTCGAGGGATTGGAGACCCAGTACTTC
CDR3aa: CATSRVEGLETQYF
d_gene: NA
j_gene: TRBJ2-5
v_gene: TRBV15
abundance: NA
len: 14

CDR3nt: TGTGCCAGCAGTTACTTCCAGACAGGAAGCACCGGGGAGCTGTTTTTT
CDR3aa: CASSYFQTGSTGELFF
d_gene: NA
j_gene: TRBJ2-2
v_gene: TRBV6-2/TRBV6-3
abundance: NA
len: 16

CDR3nt: TGTGCCAGCAGCTTAGGGGGGGGGACTTCCCGCACCTACAATGAGCAGTTCTTC
CDR3aa: CASSLGGGTSRTYNEQFF
d_gene: TRBD2
j_gene: TRBJ2-1
v_gene: TRBV11-1
abundance: many
len: 18

CDR3nt: TGTGCCAGCAGCAAAGAGAGGACGGGAAGCAATCAGCCCCAGCATTTT
CDR3aa: CASSKERTGSNQPQHF
d_gene: NA
j_gene: TRBJ1-5
v_gene: TRBV21-1
abundance: many
len: 16

CDR3nt: TGCGCCAGCAGCCAAGGACAGGGGGTGGGTGAGCAGTACTTC
CDR3aa: CASSQGQGVGEQYF
d_gene: TRBD1
j_gene: TRBJ2-7
v_gene: TRBV4-1
abundance: NA
len: 14

CDR3nt: TGTGCCAGCAGTTTGTCAGGGGGTTTGTGGTATGGCTACACCTTC
CDR3aa: CASSLSGGLWYGYTF
d_gene: TRBD1
j_gene: TRBJ1-2
v_gene: TRBV28
abundance: few
len: 15

CDR3nt: TGTGCCAGCAGCTCTGGGGAGAGTCTAGCTAGGGGCTACACCTTC
CDR3aa: CASSSGESLARGYTF
d_gene: NA
j_gene: TRBJ1-2
v_gene: TRBV9
abundance: few
len: 15

CDR3nt: TGCAGCGTCGCAGCGGGGTTGGCGGAGACCCAGTACTTC
CDR3aa: CSVAAGLAETQYF
d_gene: TRBD2
j_gene: TRBJ2-5
v_gene: TRBV29-1
abundance: few
len: 13

CDR3nt: TGCAGTGCTCAACAGGGGGCTAGCACAGATACGCAGTATTTT
CDR3aa: CSAQQGASTDTQYF
d_gene: TRBD1
j_gene: TRBJ2-3
v_gene: TRBV20-1
abundance: NA
len: 14

CDR3nt: TGTGCCAGCAGTTACTCGCGTAGGGGAGAAGAGACCCAGTACTTC
CDR3aa: CASSYSRRGEETQYF
d_gene: NA
j_gene: TRBJ2-5
v_gene: TRBV6-2/TRBV6-3
abundance: few
len: 15

CDR3nt: TGTACCATCAGTCCTAGGGGTACTAGCACAGATACGCAGTATTTT
CDR3aa: CTISPRGTSTDTQYF
d_gene: NA
j_gene: TRBJ2-3
v_gene: TRBV10-3
abundance: NA
len: 15

CDR3nt: TGTGCCTGGAGTGCAATTCGGGTCCTGGACACTGAAGCTTTCTTT
CDR3aa: CAWSAIRVLDTEAFF
d_gene: NA
j_gene: TRBJ1-1
v_gene: TRBV30
abundance: few
len: 15

CDR3nt: TGCAGTGCTAGAGATCACGCGGGGAAGAAATACAATGAGCAGTTCTTC
CDR3aa: CSARDHAGKKYNEQFF
d_gene: NA
j_gene: TRBJ2-1
v_gene: TRBV20-1
abundance: NA
len: 16

CDR3nt: TGTGCCACCAGCAGAGGTGGGACAGGAAGGGGGAATGAGCAGTTCTTC
CDR3aa: CATSRGGTGRGNEQFF
d_gene: TRBD1
j_gene: TRBJ2-1
v_gene: TRBV15
abundance: NA
len: 16

CDR3nt: TGCGCCAGCCCGTTGACAGGGGAAGGATCACCCCTCCACTTT
CDR3aa: CASPLTGEGSPLHF
d_gene: TRBD1
j_gene: TRBJ1-6
v_gene: TRBV5-1
abundance: NA
len: 14

CDR3nt: TGTGCCAGCAAACAGACAGGTCTCGCCACTGAAGCTTTCTTT
CDR3aa: CASKQTGLATEAFF
d_gene: NA
j_gene: TRBJ1-1
v_gene: TRBV7-2
abundance: few
len: 14

CDR3nt: TGTGCCAGCAGCTTAGATGGCAGTCGGAATGAGCAGTTCTTC
CDR3aa: CASSLDGSRNEQFF
d_gene: NA
j_gene: TRBJ2-1
v_gene: TRBV11-2
abundance: NA
len: 14

CDR3nt: TGTGCCAGCAGCCAAGTCGGGGGGGGTCCTCAAGAGACCCAGTACTTC
CDR3aa: CASSQVGGGPQETQYF
d_gene: TRBD2
j_gene: TRBJ2-5
v_gene: TRBV3-1
abundance: NA
len: 16

CDR3nt: TGTGCCAGCAGTGAACTAGGACTAGCGGGAGAGATTCGGTGTTACGAGCAGTACTTC
CDR3aa: CASSELGLAGEIRCYEQYF
d_gene: TRBD2
j_gene: TRBJ2-7
v_gene: TRBV25-1
abundance: few
len: 19

CDR3nt: TGCGCCAGCAGCTTGGAGGTGGCCCAGTACTTC
CDR3aa: CASSLEVAQYF
d_gene: NA
j_gene: TRBJ2-5
v_gene: TRBV5-1
abundance: few
len: 11

CDR3nt: TGTGCCAGCAGTTTGGGGGCAGGGCAGGTCCTCTCTGAAGCTTTCTTT
CDR3aa: CASSLGAGQVLSEAFF
d_gene: NA
j_gene: TRBJ1-1
v_gene: TRBV27
abundance: few
len: 16